One and the same sample provided the 7 T cell receptor beta chains below, sequenced in a study of T-cell memory formation after mild COVID-19. In TCRdb, the 5' RACE reads were re-called with MiXCR into one record per CDR3 protein. The sample comprises 300,000 to 400,000 distinct CDR3 sequences, around 15% of which are singletons, and 20% to 25% rests with the top ten. The sample was PBMCs or a T cell subset sorted from them (not recorded which). The receptors stem from a man between 18 and 35 years old who had mild COVID-19 (a few samples of this study predate the infection). Cell type and time point are not known.

The J gene is TRBJ2-3, the V gene TRBV3-1; no clear D gene. The CDR3 sequence is 13 residues long. CDR1 and CDR2 (germline): LGHDT, YNNKEL (reference sequence). V shed 4 bases and J shed 6 bases, with 11 bases lying between them. CDR3 residues: CASSPLSRDTQYF. The CDR3 DNA reads TGTGCCAGCAGCCCGTTGTCAAGGGATACGCAGTATTTT.

J is TRBJ1-2 and V is TRBV27; 9 nucleotides match TRBD1. The V segment lost 5 bases and the J segment 7 bases; nucleotides outside the gene matches: 11. Germline CDR1 is MNHEY and CDR2 is SMNVEV (reference sequence). The CDR3 totals 15 residues. CDR3 DNA: TGTGCCAGCAGTGACTCCGGACAGGGGCTGGGTGGCTACACCTTC. It yields the protein CASSDSGQGLGGYTF.

In this sample, this clonotype turned up a few times. The V gene is TRBV19, the J gene TRBJ1-3, with D tentatively TRBD1 (6 bases). The germline gives CDR1 LNHDA, CDR2 SQIVND (reference sequence). CDR3 length: 13 residues. Between the trimmed V and J ends, which lost 7 bases and 3 bases, there was a span of 10 bases. CDR3 DNA: TGTGCCAGTATGGTGACAGGTGGAAACACCATATATTTT. Protein: CASMVTGGNTIYF.

This chain uses TRBV27 with TRBJ2-3; tentative D call: TRBD2 (5 bases). The CDR3 consists of 16 residues. V was shortened by 0 bases and J by 0 bases, with 10 bases between the two germline ends. Per the germline V gene, CDR1 is MNHEY and CDR2 is SMNVEV (reference sequence). For the CDR3, the DNA is TGTGCCAGCAGTTTATCGTGGGAGTGGAGCACAGATACGCAGTATTTT. This translates into CASSLSWEWSTDTQYF.

This clonotype was counted a few times. This sequence joins TRBV20-1 and TRBJ1-1; D remains unclear. Germline CDR1 reads DFQATT; CDR2 reads SNEGSKA (reference sequence). This CDR3 has 14 residues. Trimming left V 4 bases short and J 1 base short, with 13 bases between. CDR3 protein: CSAKEDGGNTEAFF. CDR3 DNA sequence: TGCAGTGCTAAAGAGGACGGAGGGAACACTGAAGCTTTCTTT.

This clonotype was seen a few times. The chain employs TRBV5-1 and TRBJ1-5, with a tentative D call TRBD1 (5 bases). Germline lookup yields CDR1 SGHRS and CDR2 YFSETQ. Trimming cost V 4 bases and J 5 bases, with 10 bases left between them. The CDR3 length is 13 residues. Here the CDR3 reads CASSPMTDQPQHF. CDR3 nucleotide sequence: TGCGCCAGCAGCCCGATGACAGATCAGCCCCAGCATTTT.

V is TRBV5-1 and J is TRBJ1-1; D unclear. Trimming shortened V by 2 bases and J by 1 base, and 6 bases separated the two germline ends. Germline CDR1 is SGHRS and CDR2 is YFSETQ. The CDR3 length is 13 residues. The CDR3 spells CASSFNRNTEAFF. The CDR3, as DNA: TGCGCCAGCAGCTTTAATCGGAACACTGAAGCTTTCTTT.